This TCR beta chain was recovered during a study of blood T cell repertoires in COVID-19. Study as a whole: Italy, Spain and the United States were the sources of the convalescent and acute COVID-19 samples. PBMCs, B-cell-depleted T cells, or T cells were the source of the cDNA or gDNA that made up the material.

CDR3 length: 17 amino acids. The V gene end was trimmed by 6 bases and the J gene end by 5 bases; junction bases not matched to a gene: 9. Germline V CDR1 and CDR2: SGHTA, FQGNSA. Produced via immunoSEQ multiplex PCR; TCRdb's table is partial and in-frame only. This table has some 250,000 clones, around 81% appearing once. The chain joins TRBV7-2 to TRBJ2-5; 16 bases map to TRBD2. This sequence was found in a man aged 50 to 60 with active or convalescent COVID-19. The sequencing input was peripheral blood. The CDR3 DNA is TGTGCCAGCAGAGAGGGACTAGCGGGGGGGAGGAGGGAGACCCAGTACTTC. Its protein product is CASREGLAGGRRETQYF.